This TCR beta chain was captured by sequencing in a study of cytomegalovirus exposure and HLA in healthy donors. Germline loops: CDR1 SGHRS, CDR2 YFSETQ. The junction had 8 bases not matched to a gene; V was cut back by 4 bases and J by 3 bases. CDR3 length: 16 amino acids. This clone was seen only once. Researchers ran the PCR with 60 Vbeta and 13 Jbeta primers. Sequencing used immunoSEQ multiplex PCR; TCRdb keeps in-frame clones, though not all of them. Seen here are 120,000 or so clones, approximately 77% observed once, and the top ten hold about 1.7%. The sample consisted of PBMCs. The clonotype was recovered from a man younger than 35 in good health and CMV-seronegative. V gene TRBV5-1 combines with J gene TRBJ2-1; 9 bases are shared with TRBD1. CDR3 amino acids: CASSPDRQGGYNEQFF. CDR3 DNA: TGCGCCAGCAGCCCCGACCGACAGGGGGGCTACAATGAGCAGTTCTTC.